The 18 T cell receptor beta chains below come from one sample, sequenced in a study of graft-versus-host responses after intestinal transplantation. The repertoire was sequenced with immunoSEQ multiplex PCR; TCRdb's copy has only in-frame clones and lacks some. The table includes tens of thousands of clones, 70% to 90% detected once. Which antigens these TCRs recognize remains unknown. The material sequenced was unstimulated CD4+ T cells sorted from spleen or lymph node cells, taken before transplant. The receptors derive from a human donor who was the organ donor for an intestinal transplant.

This chain joins TRBV5-8 and TRBJ2-1; 13 bases align to TRBD2. Germline CDR1 SGHTS, CDR2 YDEGEE. V lost 4 bases, J lost 5 bases, and 9 bases stayed unmatched. This CDR3 comprises 17 residues. CDR3 region: CASSRGLAGRGNNEQFF. In DNA form, the CDR3 reads TGTGCCAGCAGCCGGGGACTAGCGGGGAGAGGGAACAATGAGCAGTTCTTC.

The CDR3 sequence is CASSLGALYEQYF. CDR3 sequence (DNA): TGTGCCAGCAGCTTAGGGGCCCTCTACGAGCAGTACTTC. This rearrangement joins TRBV11-2 to TRBJ2-7; D remains unclear. V lost 1 base and J lost 3, with 7 bases in between. The CDR3 sequence is 13 residues long. Germline V gene lookup returns CDR1 SGHAT and CDR2 FQNNGV.

The chain is built from TRBV15 and TRBJ2-6; the D gene is possibly TRBD1 (7 bases). V was shortened by 0 bases and J by 11 bases, with 14 bases between the two germline ends. This CDR3 is 15 amino acids long. The V gene's germline CDR1 is LNHNV and CDR2 YYDKDF (reference sequence). CDR3 in amino acids: CATSREYQGGYVLTF. For the CDR3, the DNA is TGTGCCACCAGCAGAGAATACCAGGGGGGCTACGTCCTGACTTTC.

This sequence joins TRBV29-1 and TRBJ2-2, with D perhaps matching TRBD1 (5 bases). V gave up 6 bases and J gave up 1 base, with 9 bases separating them. The CDR3 is 13 residues long. Germline V CDR1 and CDR2: SQVTM, ANQGSEA. Here the CDR3 DNA reads TGCAGCGTGACAGAACTGAACACCGGGGAGCTGTTTTTT. Translating gives CSVTELNTGELFF.

The chain combines TRBV14 with TRBJ2-3; D unresolved. Germline lookup yields CDR1 SGHDN and CDR2 FVKESK. V was cut by 8 bases and J by 8 bases, with 11 bases left in between. The CDR3 extends over 11 amino acids. The CDR3: CASGPSGTQYF. Written as DNA, the CDR3 is TGTGCCAGCGGCCCCTCGGGTACGCAGTATTTT.

J is TRBJ1-2 and V is TRBV5-1; 8 nucleotides match TRBD1. After removal of 5 bases from V and 5 bases from J, the junction contained 8 bases not matched to a gene. This CDR3 is 14 amino acids long. Per the germline V gene, CDR1 is SGHRS and CDR2 is YFSETQ. The CDR3 reads CASSRKTGEYGYTF. As DNA, the CDR3 is TGCGCCAGCAGTAGGAAGACAGGGGAATATGGCTACACCTTC.

V and J are TRBV28 and TRBJ1-3, with a weak D call TRBD1 (5 bases). CDR1 MDHEN and CDR2 SYDVKM come from the germline V gene. This CDR3 is built from 14 residues. Trimming removed 8 bases at V and 0 bases at J, with 11 bases between. The CDR3 nucleotides read TGTGCCAGCGGAGACAGCCGCTCTGGAAACACCATATATTTT. It codes for CASGDSRSGNTIYF.

J is TRBJ1-1 and V is TRBV6-1; 7 nucleotides line up with TRBD1. The J segment lost 10 bases and the V segment lost 7 bases, leaving 18 bases of the junction unmatched. Germline assignment: CDR1 MNHNS and CDR2 SASEGT. CDR3 length equals 15 residues. The CDR3 loop reads CASTSNWDSLGGAFF. The CDR3 DNA sequence: TGTGCCAGCACCTCTAATTGGGACAGTCTCGGCGGAGCTTTCTTT.

The V gene is TRBV4-1, the J gene TRBJ2-3; D is perhaps TRBD2 (5 bases). This CDR3 contains 13 residues. Germline V gene sequence: CDR1 MGHRA, CDR2 YSYEKL. V gave up 4 bases and J gave up 6 bases, with 11 bases separating them. CDR3 sequence reads: CASSRGLADTQYF. Written as DNA, the CDR3 is TGCGCCAGCAGCCGAGGACTCGCGGATACGCAGTATTTT.

The chain employs TRBV7-2 and TRBJ2-7; 8 positions match TRBD1. This CDR3 has 15 residues. Germline values: CDR1 SGHTA, CDR2 FQGNSA. The V and J ends lost 4 bases and 2 bases, in that order; junction bases with no gene match: 7. The CDR3 sequence: CASSSSEDRAYEQYF. The CDR3 DNA reads TGTGCCAGCAGCTCGTCAGAGGACAGGGCCTACGAGCAGTACTTC.

Only a few counts were recorded for this clone. V gene TRBV4-3 combines with J gene TRBJ2-1; D is possibly TRBD2 (6 bases). Looked up from germline, CDR1 is LGHNA and CDR2 is YSLEER. Between the trimmed V and J ends, which lost 0 bases and 10 bases, there was a span of 16 bases. The CDR3 covers 15 residues. The DNA of the CDR3 is TGCGCCAGCAGCCAAGAGTTCCCCACCCGGGAGGAGCAGTTCTTC. Its translation is CASSQEFPTREEQFF.

This clone was observed a few times. V gene TRBV30 combines with J gene TRBJ2-7; perhaps TRBD2 as D (6 bases). The CDR3 loop spans 11 amino acids. The V gene lost 0 bases and the J gene lost 13 bases, with 13 bases spanning the gap. CDR1 and CDR2 (germline): GTSNPN, SVGIG (reference sequence). The CDR3 DNA reads as TGTGCCTGGAGTGTGTGGGGGGACTTTTACTTC. This encodes CAWSVWGDFYF.

In its sample, this clone was seen a few times. This chain uses TRBV7-9 with TRBJ2-3; 8 bases align to TRBD1. CDR1 and CDR2 (germline): SEHNR, FQNEAQ (reference sequence). This CDR3 is built from 14 residues. J was trimmed by 5 bases and V by 5 bases; bases with no gene match: 6. The chain's CDR3 is CASSRLQGGDTQYF. The DNA for the CDR3 is TGTGCCAGCAGCCGACTACAGGGGGGAGATACGCAGTATTTT.

The rearrangement links TRBV2 to TRBJ2-2; D may be TRBD2 (5 bases). Germline-derived CDR1 and CDR2 are SNHLY and FYNNEI. This CDR3 contains 15 residues. V lost 7 bases to trimming and J lost 4 bases, with 16 bases between them. CDR3 amino acids: CASTPPGGGTGELFF. As DNA, the CDR3 is TGTGCCAGCACCCCTCCGGGCGGAGGCACCGGGGAGCTGTTTTTT. Combining the CDR3 with reference TRBV2 and TRBJ2-2 gives the whole variable domain EPEVTQTPSHQVTQMGQEVILRCVPISNHLYFYWYRQILGQKVEFLVSFYNNEISEKSEIFDDQFSVERPDGSNFTLKIRSTKLEDSAMYFCASTPPGGGTGELFFGEGSRLTVL.

The rearrangement uses TRBV7-3 and TRBJ2-5; 10 positions match TRBD2. J lost 4 bases, V lost 1 base, and 9 bases had no gene match. The CDR3 extends over 17 amino acids. Germline assignment: CDR1 SGHTA and CDR2 FQGTGA. The CDR3 sequence is CASSLNGPSGRRETQYF. CDR3 DNA: TGTGCCAGCAGCTTAAATGGGCCTAGCGGGAGAAGAGAGACCCAGTACTTC.

This chain connects TRBV2 to TRBJ2-1, with 9 bases aligning to TRBD2. V trimming: 6 bases; J trimming: 7 bases; junction bases outside the gene matches: 7. The V gene's germline CDR1 is SNHLY and CDR2 FYNNEI. The CDR3 runs 14 residues. The DNA for the CDR3 is TGTGCCAGCAGCGGGACTAGCAGAAGGAATGAGCAGTTCTTC. Protein sequence: CASSGTSRRNEQFF.

By sample fraction, this clone is medium-sized. The CDR3 reads CATSRAGSLNEQYF. The CDR3 region has the DNA TGTGCCACCAGCAGAGCCGGGAGTCTCAACGAGCAGTACTTC. The rearrangement uses TRBV15 and TRBJ2-7; perhaps TRBD2 as D (6 bases). V gave up 1 base and J gave up 5 bases, with 12 bases separating them. From germline, CDR1 is LNHNV and CDR2 YYDKDF (reference sequence). The CDR3 loop spans 14 amino acids.

The V call is TRBV9, the J call TRBJ2-3; 10 positions match TRBD1. In germline, CDR1 is SGDLS, CDR2 YYNGEE. The J segment lost 1 base and the V segment lost 4 bases, leaving 3 bases of the junction unmatched. CDR3 size: 15 residues. The CDR3 DNA sequence: TGTGCCAGCAGCCACGGGACAGGGGGCACAGATACGCAGTATTTT. It translates to CASSHGTGGTDTQYF.